What follows are 11 T cell receptor beta chains derived from one specimen sequenced in a study of blood T cell repertoires in COVID-19. The data were produced by immunoSEQ multiplex PCR, yet TCRdb's version contains in-frame clones alone and is incomplete. Of approximately 270,000 clones in the sample, approximately 85% are singletons; the top ten hold roughly 4.3%. Sequencing used PBMCs or T cells enriched from blood (not recorded which). These TCRs come from a woman in her twenties or thirties who had recovered from COVID-19.

This clone came up once. Other DNA variants within this sample encode the same CDR3. The V and J genes are TRBV18 and TRBJ1-5, with 10 bases identical to TRBD1. Germline CDR1 and CDR2: KGHSH and LQKENI. With 6 bases clipped from V and 5 bases from J, the junction kept 4 bases outside the gene matches. CDR3 size: 14 residues. For the CDR3, the DNA is TGTGCCAGCTCCCTAGGGACAGGGGATCAGCCCCAGCATTTT. Translating it yields CASSLGTGDQPQHF.

V usage is TRBV18 and J usage is TRBJ2-5; 7 bases are shared with TRBD1. CDR3 length: 14 amino acids. Germline V gives CDR1 KGHSH, CDR2 LQKENI. V shed 4 bases, J shed 5 bases, and the junction held 7 bases outside the gene matches. CDR3 loop: CASSRPGQTETQYF. Written as DNA, the CDR3 is TGTGCCAGCTCACGGCCGGGACAGACGGAGACCCAGTACTTC.

The chain joins TRBV11-2 to TRBJ1-1, with D maybe TRBD1 (5 bases). Trimming pared 3 bases from V and 5 bases from J, leaving 13 bases between. This CDR3 has 14 residues. Germline V gene sequence: CDR1 SGHAT, CDR2 FQNNGV. CDR3: CASSFPRVVTEAFF. CDR3 DNA sequence: TGTGCCAGCAGCTTCCCCAGGGTAGTGACTGAAGCTTTCTTT.

The chain links TRBV30 to TRBJ1-2, with 11 bases that match TRBD1. CDR1 and CDR2 from the germline V gene are GTSNPN and SVGIG (reference sequence). This CDR3 is 13 amino acids long. The V segment lost 5 bases and the J segment 11 bases; nucleotides outside the gene matches: 10. CDR3 sequence: CAWGTGTGGRYTF. In DNA form, the CDR3 reads TGTGCCTGGGGGACCGGGACAGGGGGAAGGTACACCTTC.

The chain recombines TRBV18 with TRBJ1-2, with D uncertain. V was trimmed by 1 base and J by 0 bases, leaving 6 bases between them. CDR3 size: 14 residues. CDR1 and CDR2 (germline): KGHSH, LQKENI. This CDR3 is CASSPLESNYGYTF. Here the CDR3 DNA reads TGTGCCAGCTCACCACTAGAGTCTAACTATGGCTACACCTTC.

The chain links TRBV6-1 to TRBJ1-5, with D maybe TRBD1 (6 bases). Between the trimmed V and J ends, which lost 1 base and 7 bases, there was a span of 8 bases. The CDR3 has 13 amino acids. Germline assignment: CDR1 MNHNS and CDR2 SASEGT. Written as DNA, the CDR3 is TGTGCCAGCAGTGAAGGGGGGGGCCAGCCCCAGCATTTT. Translating it yields CASSEGGGQPQHF.

This chain uses TRBV6-6 with TRBJ1-2, with no clear D. CDR3 length equals 14 residues. The germline gives CDR1 MNHNY, CDR2 SVGAGI (reference sequence). Trimming took 5 bases from V and 5 from J, leaving 15 bases between them. The CDR3 sequence: CASSREGGSYGYTF. The CDR3 coding sequence is TGTGCCAGCAGTCGGGAGGGCGGGAGTTATGGCTACACCTTC.

The chain uses TRBV6-2 or TRBV6-3 and TRBJ1-2, with D possibly TRBD1 on 6 matching bases. This CDR3 region has 19 residues. Germline V gene lookup returns CDR1 MNHEY and CDR2 SVGEGT. V shed 2 bases and J shed 1 base, with 23 bases lying between them. The CDR3 reads CASSYTRTVDLDFNYGYTF. The CDR3 region has the DNA TGTGCCAGCAGTTACACAAGGACAGTGGATCTCGACTTTAACTATGGCTACACCTTC.

The chain is built from TRBV5-1 and TRBJ2-3; 16 nucleotides match TRBD2. V shed 4 bases, J shed 6 bases, and the junction held 8 bases outside the gene matches. The length of the CDR3 is 17 residues. From germline, CDR1 is SGHRS and CDR2 YFSETQ. The CDR3 DNA reads as TGCGCCAGCAGCACCGGGACTAGCGGGGGGGCCTCGGATACGCAGTATTTT. Translated, it gives CASSTGTSGGASDTQYF.

V is TRBV6-2 or TRBV6-3 and J is TRBJ2-6; D is uncertain. CDR3 length equals 15 residues. Deletions cut 6 bases from V and 1 base from J, with 10 bases between. Germline assignment: CDR1 MNHEY and CDR2 SVGEGT. For the CDR3, the DNA is TGTGCCAGCAGCCGACGGGTTTCTGGGGCCAACGTCCTGACTTTC. It encodes CASSRRVSGANVLTF.

V gene TRBV18 combines with J gene TRBJ2-2; D remains unclear. Between the trimmed V and J ends, which lost 6 bases and 2 bases, there was a span of 4 bases. Germline CDR1 is KGHSH and CDR2 is LQKENI. The CDR3 loop spans 12 amino acids. CDR3 DNA: TGTGCCAGCTCCTATAACACCGGGGAGCTGTTTTTT. Translation gives CASSYNTGELFF.